The 7 T cell receptor beta chains below come from one sample, sequenced in a study of identical twins. In TCRdb, the 5' RACE reads were re-called with MiXCR into one record per CDR3 protein. This sample yields about 530,000 distinct CDR3 sequences, of which around 22% are seen a single time; approximately 0.48% belongs to the top ten. These data also featured in a second study, about yellow fever vaccine responses in identical twins.

The sequenced material came from CD4+ T cells sorted from blood. Receptors originate from a woman aged 18-29 years in good health.

The V call is TRBV2, the J call TRBJ2-5, with D possibly being TRBD2 (5 bases). V lost 7 bases to trimming and J lost 1 base, with 13 bases between them. The CDR3 loop spans 14 amino acids. Germline lookup yields CDR1 SNHLY and CDR2 FYNNEI. CDR3 sequence reads: CASNYLRGQETQYF. As DNA, the CDR3 is TGTGCCAGCAACTATCTCCGGGGCCAAGAGACCCAGTACTTC.

The rearrangement links TRBV12-3 or TRBV12-4 to TRBJ2-1; 7 bases are shared with TRBD2. V lost 6 bases and J lost 1; bases outside the gene matches: 9. This CDR3 region has 16 residues. In DNA, the CDR3 is TGTGCCAGCAGACCCTCGAGCGGGATTTCCTACAATGAGCAGTTCTTC. Its translation: CASRPSSGISYNEQFF.

The chain is built from TRBV19 and TRBJ2-1, with TRBD2 matching 14 bases. Germline-derived CDR1 and CDR2 are LNHDA and SQIVND (reference sequence). V lost 4 bases to trimming and J lost 6 bases; unmatched junction nucleotides: 8. The CDR3 covers 17 residues. CDR3 sequence: CASSNQKTSGRVNEQFF. The CDR3 DNA sequence: TGTGCCAGTAGTAATCAAAAGACTAGCGGGAGGGTCAATGAGCAGTTCTTC.

This clonotype occurred a few times. J is TRBJ2-1 and V is TRBV20-1, with D hard to call. In germline, CDR1 is DFQATT, CDR2 SNEGSKA (reference sequence). Between the trimmed V and J ends, which lost 3 bases and 0 bases, there was a span of 9 bases. CDR3 length: 14 residues. This CDR3 reads CSASPPNSYNEQFF. The CDR3 nucleotides read TGCAGTGCTAGCCCTCCTAACTCCTACAATGAGCAGTTCTTC.

Only a few counts were recorded for this clonotype. The chain carries TRBV6-5 and TRBJ2-7, with 7 bases fitting TRBD1. J was trimmed by 2 bases and V by 4 bases; bases with no gene match: 8. Germline loops: CDR1 MNHEY, CDR2 SVGAGI. There are 15 residues in the CDR3. The chain's CDR3 is CASSLTRDSTYEQYF. The CDR3 nucleotides are TGTGCCAGCAGTTTAACAAGGGACAGCACCTACGAGCAGTACTTC.

The chain links TRBV12-3 or TRBV12-4 to TRBJ1-4; no clear D. V gave up 6 bases and J gave up 8 bases, with 16 bases separating them. The CDR3 is 14 residues long. CDR3 in amino acids: CASSSPSRTEKLFF. Written as DNA, the CDR3 is TGTGCCAGCAGCTCACCGTCTCGTACGGAAAAACTGTTTTTT.

Only a few counts were recorded for this clonotype. This chain links TRBV20-1 with TRBJ2-2; D is perhaps TRBD2 (5 bases). CDR1 is DFQATT and CDR2 is SNEGSKA in the germline V gene (reference sequence). The CDR3 loop spans 15 amino acids. V was trimmed by 0 bases and J by 6 bases, leaving 14 bases between them. The CDR3 loop is CSARDVASGSGELFF. CDR3 DNA sequence: TGCAGTGCTAGAGACGTCGCCTCGGGGTCCGGGGAGCTGTTTTTT.